A selection of T cell receptor beta chains follows, all from one sample in a study of blood T cells in healthy people across ages. Each CDR3 protein is one row after TCRdb ran MiXCR on the 5' RACE reads. The data hold some 1.7 million distinct CDR3 sequences, with 28% observed a single time. Sequences were obtained from blood. These receptors all stem from a woman in her twenties or thirties in good health. Both conserved end residues are part of each CDR3. The order of the fields is V gene, D gene, CDR3 length, clone size, J gene, CDR3 DNA, CDR3 protein. A D gene is named only where the DNA matches it firmly. Size tells how often a clone was seen (once, few, many) or the class of an expanded clone, and some rows leave it out.

v_call: TRBV20-1; d_call: NA; cdr3_length: 13; clone_size: many; j_call: TRBJ2-3; cdr3_nt: TGCAGTGCTAGCGGCCCTAGCACAGATACGCAGTATTTT; cdr3_aa: CSASGPSTDTQYF
v_call: TRBV5-1; d_call: TRBD2; cdr3_length: 16; clone_size: NA; j_call: TRBJ2-2; cdr3_nt: TGCGCCAGCAGCCCCCTAGCGGGGGGCGGTACCGGGGAGCTGTTTTTT; cdr3_aa: CASSPLAGGGTGELFF
v_call: TRBV20-1; d_call: TRBD1; cdr3_length: 14; clone_size: NA; j_call: TRBJ1-2; cdr3_nt: TGCAGTGCCCTAAACCCGACAGGGCTCAGAGGCTACACCTTC; cdr3_aa: CSALNPTGLRGYTF
v_call: TRBV7-9; d_call: NA; cdr3_length: 14; clone_size: few; j_call: TRBJ2-5; cdr3_nt: TGTGCCAGCAGCTCGTCCATGGGCCAAGAGACCCAGTACTTC; cdr3_aa: CASSSSMGQETQYF
v_call: TRBV5-1; d_call: NA; cdr3_length: 15; clone_size: many; j_call: TRBJ1-4; cdr3_nt: TGCGCCAGCAGCTTGGATACGGGAACTAATGAAAAACTGTTTTTT; cdr3_aa: CASSLDTGTNEKLFF
v_call: TRBV6-5; d_call: NA; cdr3_length: 13; clone_size: NA; j_call: TRBJ1-2; cdr3_nt: TGTGCCAGTCGACGTTCCCTGAGCTATGGCTACACCTTC; cdr3_aa: CASRRSLSYGYTF
v_call: TRBV20-1; d_call: TRBD1; cdr3_length: 16; clone_size: many; j_call: TRBJ2-3; cdr3_nt: TGCAGTGCTAGAAGGTGGCACAGGGGGCTCACAGATACGCAGTATTTT; cdr3_aa: CSARRWHRGLTDTQYF
v_call: TRBV20-1; d_call: NA; cdr3_length: 13; clone_size: many; j_call: TRBJ2-7; cdr3_nt: TGCAGTGCCTCGGAGGGACAGACCTACGAGCAGTACTTC; cdr3_aa: CSASEGQTYEQYF
v_call: TRBV20-1; d_call: TRBD2; cdr3_length: 14; clone_size: many; j_call: TRBJ2-1; cdr3_nt: TGCAGTGCTAGCGGGGGGGCGGCTCGCAATGAGCAGTTCTTC; cdr3_aa: CSASGGAARNEQFF
v_call: TRBV12-3/TRBV12-4; d_call: TRBD1; cdr3_length: 14; clone_size: NA; j_call: TRBJ2-3; cdr3_nt: TGTGCCAGCAGTTCAGGGACAGGGCATGATACGCAGTATTTT; cdr3_aa: CASSSGTGHDTQYF
v_call: TRBV7-2; d_call: TRBD1; cdr3_length: 15; clone_size: few; j_call: TRBJ1-2; cdr3_nt: TGTGCCAGCAGCTTAGAACAATACAGGGGTGGGGGCTACACCTTC; cdr3_aa: CASSLEQYRGGGYTF
v_call: TRBV5-1; d_call: TRBD1; cdr3_length: 14; clone_size: NA; j_call: TRBJ1-2; cdr3_nt: TGCGCCAGCAGCCCAGACAGGGGAGCAGGTGGCTACACCTTC; cdr3_aa: CASSPDRGAGGYTF
v_call: TRBV2; d_call: NA; cdr3_length: 15; clone_size: NA; j_call: TRBJ2-3; cdr3_nt: TGTGCCAGCACCCTACAGGGATCCCCCACCGATACGCAGTATTTT; cdr3_aa: CASTLQGSPTDTQYF
v_call: TRBV5-1; d_call: NA; cdr3_length: 15; clone_size: NA; j_call: TRBJ2-1; cdr3_nt: TGCGCCAGCAGCACCCCGGGAGCTGGCTACAATGAGCAGTTCTTC; cdr3_aa: CASSTPGAGYNEQFF
v_call: TRBV7-9; d_call: TRBD2; cdr3_length: 13; clone_size: NA; j_call: TRBJ2-7; cdr3_nt: TGTGCCAGCAGCTTGAGCCGGGAGGGCGAGCAGTACTTC; cdr3_aa: CASSLSREGEQYF
v_call: TRBV7-9; d_call: NA; cdr3_length: 15; clone_size: NA; j_call: TRBJ2-5; cdr3_nt: TGTGCCAGCAGCCGGACTACCATGTACCAAGAGACCCAGTACTTC; cdr3_aa: CASSRTTMYQETQYF
v_call: TRBV18; d_call: NA; cdr3_length: 14; clone_size: NA; j_call: TRBJ1-1; cdr3_nt: TGTGCCAGCTCACCACCTGTAACAGATTCTGAAGCTTTCTTT; cdr3_aa: CASSPPVTDSEAFF
v_call: TRBV20-1; d_call: TRBD1; cdr3_length: 15; clone_size: NA; j_call: TRBJ2-3; cdr3_nt: TGCAGTGCTAGTTCCGGGACAGGCGGCACAGATACGCAGTATTTT; cdr3_aa: CSASSGTGGTDTQYF
v_call: TRBV5-1; d_call: NA; cdr3_length: 13; clone_size: NA; j_call: TRBJ2-7; cdr3_nt: TGCGCCAGCAACTCTCCCGGCTCGATCGAGCAGTACTTC; cdr3_aa: CASNSPGSIEQYF
v_call: TRBV5-6; d_call: NA; cdr3_length: 9; clone_size: few; j_call: TRBJ2-7; cdr3_nt: TGTGCCAACCGGTACGAGCAGTACTTC; cdr3_aa: CANRYEQYF
v_call: TRBV9; d_call: NA; cdr3_length: 14; clone_size: few; j_call: TRBJ1-4; cdr3_nt: TGTGCCAGCAGCGTAGCTTGGACAGATGAAAAACTGTTTTTT; cdr3_aa: CASSVAWTDEKLFF
v_call: TRBV20-1; d_call: NA; cdr3_length: 14; clone_size: many; j_call: TRBJ2-7; cdr3_nt: TGCAGTGCTGGACGAGGACTGGGAGCCTACGAGCAGTACTTC; cdr3_aa: CSAGRGLGAYEQYF
v_call: TRBV2; d_call: TRBD2; cdr3_length: 16; clone_size: NA; j_call: TRBJ2-5; cdr3_nt: TGTGCCAGCAGCATCTCCTCAGCGGGGGGTCAAGAGACCCAGTACTTC; cdr3_aa: CASSISSAGGQETQYF
v_call: TRBV12-3/TRBV12-4; d_call: NA; cdr3_length: 16; clone_size: few; j_call: TRBJ2-5; cdr3_nt: TGTGCCAGCAGTCCGGTGAGATGGACAGCCCAAGAGACCCAGTACTTC; cdr3_aa: CASSPVRWTAQETQYF
v_call: TRBV6-6; d_call: NA; cdr3_length: 12; clone_size: few; j_call: TRBJ2-2; cdr3_nt: TGTGCCAGCAGTTACTCGACCAGAGAGCTGTTTTTT; cdr3_aa: CASSYSTRELFF
v_call: TRBV7-2; d_call: TRBD2; cdr3_length: 14; clone_size: many; j_call: TRBJ2-5; cdr3_nt: TGTGCCAGCAGCTTTCCGGGAGGCGGAGAGACCCAGTACTTC; cdr3_aa: CASSFPGGGETQYF
v_call: TRBV28; d_call: TRBD2; cdr3_length: 16; clone_size: few; j_call: TRBJ2-3; cdr3_nt: TGTGCCAGCAGTTTGCAGCGGGGGGGCATAGCAGATACGCAGTATTTT; cdr3_aa: CASSLQRGGIADTQYF
v_call: TRBV11-2; d_call: NA; cdr3_length: 16; clone_size: NA; j_call: TRBJ1-1; cdr3_nt: TGTGCCAGCATCCCGGGGGGCGGACTAGGCCACACTGAAGCTTTCTTT; cdr3_aa: CASIPGGGLGHTEAFF
v_call: TRBV20-1; d_call: TRBD1; cdr3_length: 14; clone_size: once; j_call: TRBJ1-1; cdr3_nt: TGCAGTGTCCCGAACCCGACAGGGAGCACTGAAGCTTTCTTT; cdr3_aa: CSVPNPTGSTEAFF
v_call: TRBV7-9; d_call: TRBD1; cdr3_length: 15; clone_size: NA; j_call: TRBJ2-7; cdr3_nt: TGTGCCAGCAGCACTTATGGACAGGGGATCTACGAGCAGTACTTC; cdr3_aa: CASSTYGQGIYEQYF
v_call: TRBV25-1; d_call: NA; cdr3_length: 15; clone_size: NA; j_call: TRBJ2-7; cdr3_nt: TGTGCCAGCAGCGGAGGGGGGGGCCTCTCCTACGAGCAGTACTTC; cdr3_aa: CASSGGGGLSYEQYF